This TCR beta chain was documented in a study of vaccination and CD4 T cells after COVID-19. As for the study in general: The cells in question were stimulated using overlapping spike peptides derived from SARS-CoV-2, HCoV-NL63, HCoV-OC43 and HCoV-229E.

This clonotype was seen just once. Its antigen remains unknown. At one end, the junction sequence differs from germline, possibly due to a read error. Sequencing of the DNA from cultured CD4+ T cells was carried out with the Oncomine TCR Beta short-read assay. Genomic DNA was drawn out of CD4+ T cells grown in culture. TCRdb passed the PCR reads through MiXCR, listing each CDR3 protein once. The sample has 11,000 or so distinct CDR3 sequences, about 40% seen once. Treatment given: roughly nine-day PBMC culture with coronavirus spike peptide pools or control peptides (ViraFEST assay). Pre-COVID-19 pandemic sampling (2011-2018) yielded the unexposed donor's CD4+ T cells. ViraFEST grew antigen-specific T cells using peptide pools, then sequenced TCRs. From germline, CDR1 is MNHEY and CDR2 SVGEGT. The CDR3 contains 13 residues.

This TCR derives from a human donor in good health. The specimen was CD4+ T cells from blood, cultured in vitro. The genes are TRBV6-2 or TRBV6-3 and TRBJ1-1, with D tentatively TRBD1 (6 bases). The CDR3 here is CASSYFGDTEVFF. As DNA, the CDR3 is TGTGCCAGCAGTTACTTTGGGGACACTGAAGTTTTCTTT.